The T cell receptor beta chain under discussion was sequenced for a study of neurological immune-mediated disorders. The V gene lost 4 bases and the J gene lost 4 bases, with 18 bases spanning the gap. CDR3 size: 15 residues. Looked up from germline, CDR1 is DFQATT and CDR2 is SNEGSKA (reference sequence). The unsorted libraries originated from 2 million PBMCs kept at -80 C. Overall study findings and caveats: Multiple sclerosis, the disease with the least TCR clonal expansion, fell below healthy controls, whereas HTLV-1-associated myelopathy showed the most. Phylogenetic grouping assigned the repertoires of 18 of 34 multiple sclerosis patients to one related-CDR3 cluster, which constitutes a possible signature.

The method for making cDNA was 5'RACE, and it used 10-nucleotide random UMIs. Each CDR3 protein is one row after TCRdb ran MiXCR on the 5' RACE reads. The table has around 50,000 distinct CDR3 sequences, around 3.4% seen once. This clonotype was detected ten times or more. Antigen unknown. This sequence originates from a woman in her twenties or thirties with multiple sclerosis. The chain links TRBV20-1 to TRBJ2-3; the D gene is possibly TRBD2 (6 bases). The sample comprised PBMCs. The CDR3 DNA sequence: TGCAGTGCTACTCCCTCTCAGGGACTCCCAGATACGCAGTATTTT. The encoded protein is CSATPSQGLPDTQYF.